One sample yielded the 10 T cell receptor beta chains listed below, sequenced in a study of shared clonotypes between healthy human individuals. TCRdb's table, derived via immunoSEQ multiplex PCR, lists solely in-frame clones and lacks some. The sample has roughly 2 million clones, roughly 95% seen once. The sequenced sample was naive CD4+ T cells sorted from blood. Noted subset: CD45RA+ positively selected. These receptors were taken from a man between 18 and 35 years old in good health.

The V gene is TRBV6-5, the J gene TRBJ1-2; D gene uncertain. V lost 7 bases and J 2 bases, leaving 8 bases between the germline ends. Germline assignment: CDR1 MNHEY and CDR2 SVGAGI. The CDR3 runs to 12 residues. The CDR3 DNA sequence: TGTGCCAGCATCGACCCCAACTATGGCTACACCTTC. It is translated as CASIDPNYGYTF.

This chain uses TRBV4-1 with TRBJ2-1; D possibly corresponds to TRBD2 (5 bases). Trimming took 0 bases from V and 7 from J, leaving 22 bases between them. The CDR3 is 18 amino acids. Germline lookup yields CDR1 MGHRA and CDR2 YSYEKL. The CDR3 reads CASSQDISAHRGVNEQFF. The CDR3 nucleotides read TGCGCCAGCAGCCAAGATATTTCGGCGCACCGGGGAGTTAATGAGCAGTTCTTC.

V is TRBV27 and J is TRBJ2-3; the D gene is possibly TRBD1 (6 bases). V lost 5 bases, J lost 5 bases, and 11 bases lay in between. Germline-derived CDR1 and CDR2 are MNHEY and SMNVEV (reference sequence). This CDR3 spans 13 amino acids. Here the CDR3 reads CASSRTRGDTQYF. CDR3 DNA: TGTGCCAGCAGTCGCACCAGGGGAGATACGCAGTATTTT.

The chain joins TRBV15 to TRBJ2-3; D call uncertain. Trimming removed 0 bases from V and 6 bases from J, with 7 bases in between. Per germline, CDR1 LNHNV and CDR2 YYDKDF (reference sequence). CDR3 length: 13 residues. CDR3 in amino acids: CATSRDLPDTQYF. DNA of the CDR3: TGTGCCACCAGCAGAGATCTACCCGATACGCAGTATTTT.

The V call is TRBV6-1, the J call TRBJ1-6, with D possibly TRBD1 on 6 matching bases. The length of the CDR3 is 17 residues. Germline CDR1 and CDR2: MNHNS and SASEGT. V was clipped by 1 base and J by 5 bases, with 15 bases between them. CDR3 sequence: CASSEGKGGPDNSPLHF. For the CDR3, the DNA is TGTGCCAGCAGTGAAGGAAAGGGGGGGCCCGATAATTCACCCCTCCACTTT.

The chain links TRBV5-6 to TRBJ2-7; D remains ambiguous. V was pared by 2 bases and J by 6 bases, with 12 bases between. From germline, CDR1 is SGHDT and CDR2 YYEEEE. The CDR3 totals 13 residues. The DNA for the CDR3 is TGTGCCAGCAGCTTAGTTAGGCTGGGCGAGCAGTACTTC. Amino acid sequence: CASSLVRLGEQYF.

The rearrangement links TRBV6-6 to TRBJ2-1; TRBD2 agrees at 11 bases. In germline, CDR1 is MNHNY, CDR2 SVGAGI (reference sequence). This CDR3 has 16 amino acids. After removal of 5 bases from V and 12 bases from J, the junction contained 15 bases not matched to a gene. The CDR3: CASSPRGVAGGLGQFF. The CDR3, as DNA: TGTGCCAGCAGTCCCAGGGGGGTAGCGGGAGGGCTTGGGCAGTTCTTC.

The CDR3 DNA is TGTGCCAGCAGCGAATACAGGAATTCACCCCTCCACTTT. This sequence encodes CASSEYRNSPLHF. The gene calls are TRBV11-2 and TRBJ1-6; D perhaps matches TRBD1 (5 bases). CDR1 and CDR2 from the germline V gene are SGHAT and FQNNGV. V lost 5 bases and J 7 bases, leaving 9 bases between the germline ends. The CDR3 length is 13 residues.

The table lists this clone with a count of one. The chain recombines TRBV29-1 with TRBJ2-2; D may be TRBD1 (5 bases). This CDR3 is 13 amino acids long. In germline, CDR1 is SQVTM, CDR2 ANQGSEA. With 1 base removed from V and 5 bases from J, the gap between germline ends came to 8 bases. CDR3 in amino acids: CSVEAGRTGELFF. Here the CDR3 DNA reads TGCAGCGTTGAAGCAGGGCGGACCGGGGAGCTGTTTTTT.

CDR3 sequence reads: CASSELSIANNQPQHF. CDR3 nucleotides: TGCGCCAGCAGTGAGCTTTCCATAGCCAACAATCAGCCCCAGCATTTT. The genes are TRBV10-2 and TRBJ1-5; D not certain. CDR3 size: 16 residues. Trimming cost V 2 bases and J 3 bases, with 14 bases left between them. CDR1 WSHSY and CDR2 SAAADI come from the germline V gene.